This TCR beta chain originates from a study of cytomegalovirus exposure and HLA in healthy donors. Worth noting for this clone: Its antigen remains unknown.

General observations from the study: Immune exposure was documented only through CMV serostatus.

This PCR relied on a set of 60 Vbeta primers and 13 Jbeta primers. Method: immunoSEQ multiplex PCR; TCRdb's copy keeps in-frame clones and lacks some. In the table there are 100,000 to 150,000 clones, around 70% of which are singletons. Input material: PBMCs. The TCR was taken from a man between 35 and 55 years old in good health and CMV-seropositive.

The CDR3 protein is CASSFPPGQGNYGYTF. The CDR3 region has the DNA TGTGCCAGTAGTTTTCCTCCGGGACAGGGAAACTATGGCTACACCTTC. The V call is TRBV19, the J call TRBJ1-2, with 9 bases lining up with TRBD1. This CDR3 has 16 residues. With 5 bases clipped from V and 2 bases from J, the junction kept 9 bases outside the gene matches. Germline V gene sequence: CDR1 LNHDA, CDR2 SQIVND (reference sequence).